These 16 T cell receptor beta chains came from one sample sequenced in a study of blood T cell repertoires in COVID-19. Only in-frame clones appear in the TCRdb table, and some are missing; sequencing was by immunoSEQ multiplex PCR. This table holds 120,000 or so clones, roughly 90% found once. Sequencing used peripheral blood. These receptors were obtained from a man aged 45 to 65 with acute or convalescent COVID-19.

The chain links TRBV7-8 to TRBJ1-5; D unclear. Deletions cut 5 bases from V and 3 bases from J, with 5 bases between. Looked up from germline, CDR1 is SGHVS and CDR2 is FQNEAQ. The CDR3 is 12 amino acids. The CDR3 sequence: CASSPNNQPQHF. CDR3 nucleotides: TGTGCCAGCAGCCCCAACAATCAGCCCCAGCATTTT.

Here the CDR3 reads CASSGGEGSYSNQPQHF. CDR3 sequence (DNA): TGTGCCAGCAGCGGAGGGGAGGGGAGTTATAGCAATCAGCCCCAGCATTTT. The chain employs TRBV11-2 and TRBJ1-5, with TRBD1 as a possible D gene (5 bases). V was trimmed by 5 bases and J by 0 bases, leaving 17 bases between them. CDR1 is SGHAT, CDR2 FQNNGV, per germline. The CDR3 loop spans 17 amino acids.

The CDR3 DNA sequence: TGTGCCAGCAGCGGTAGGCGGGAGGGCGGCTATGAGCAGTTCTTC. Amino acid sequence: CASSGRREGGYEQFF. The J gene is TRBJ2-1, the V gene TRBV4-2; 9 positions match TRBD2. This CDR3 comprises 15 residues. Germline CDR1 reads LGHNA; CDR2 reads YNFKEQ. Losses at the gene ends were 5 bases for V and 8 bases for J; bases not matched to a gene: 10.

The genes are TRBV2 and TRBJ1-5; the D gene is possibly TRBD1 (6 bases). The CDR3 runs to 14 residues. V lost 6 bases to trimming and J lost 3 bases, with 12 bases between them. Germline V gene data show CDR1 as SNHLY and CDR2 as FYNNEI. DNA for the CDR3: TGTGCCAGCAGCGTGGACAGTAACAATCAGCCCCAGCATTTT. Its translation is CASSVDSNNQPQHF.

The rearrangement uses TRBV19 and TRBJ2-1; 9 bases match TRBD1. Trimming at V came to 3 bases and at J to 7 bases, leaving 4 bases not matched to a gene. The V gene's germline CDR1 is LNHDA and CDR2 SQIVND (reference sequence). CDR3 size: 14 residues. The DNA of the CDR3 is TGTGCCAGTAGTATTGGACAGGGGCGTAATGAGCAGTTCTTC. This translates into CASSIGQGRNEQFF.

The chain carries TRBV7-8 and TRBJ1-1, with 11 bases fitting TRBD1. CDR1 and CDR2 (germline): SGHVS, FQNEAQ. V dropped 5 bases and J dropped 5; count of bases not matched to a gene: 10. The CDR3 spans 16 residues. The DNA of the CDR3 is TGTGCCAGCAGCAACGGACAGGGGGCAGAAGGGACTGAAGCTTTCTTT. Protein sequence: CASSNGQGAEGTEAFF. Full variable domain (missing parts from reference TRBV7-8 and TRBJ1-1): GAGVSQSPRYKVAKRGQDVALRCDPISGHVSLFWYQQALGQGPEFLTYFQNEAQLDKSGLPSDRFFAERPEGSVSTLKIQRTQQEDSAVYLCASSNGQGAEGTEAFFGQGTRLTVV.

This clone was observed at least ten times. V gene TRBV18 combines with J gene TRBJ2-5; tentative D call: TRBD1 (5 bases). Trimming cost V 1 base and J 5 bases, with 11 bases left between them. CDR3 length: 14 residues. CDR1 is KGHSH and CDR2 is LQKENI in the germline V gene. The CDR3, as DNA: TGTGCCAGCTCACCACGGCAGGGCTCGGAGACCCAGTACTTC. This translates into CASSPRQGSETQYF.

This clone was recorded once. The chain combines TRBV5-1 with TRBJ2-3; D gene uncertain. V was pared by 3 bases and J by 0 bases, with 2 bases between. This CDR3 has 12 residues. Germline CDR1 reads SGHRS; CDR2 reads YFSETQ. For the CDR3, the DNA is TGCGCCAGCAGCTCTAGCACAGATACGCAGTATTTT. Amino acids: CASSSSTDTQYF. Based on the CDR3 plus reference TRBV5-1 and TRBJ2-3, the full variable domain is KAGVTQTPRYLIKTRGQQVTLSCSPISGHRSVSWYQQTPGQGLQFLFEYFSETQRNKGNFPGRFSGRQFSNSRSEMNVSTLELGDSALYLCASSSSTDTQYFGPGTRLTVL.

This clone was seen once. The chain is built from TRBV6-5 and TRBJ2-1; a possible D gene is TRBD2 (5 bases). V gave up 5 bases and J gave up 0 bases, with 5 bases separating them. The germline V gene has CDR1 MNHEY and CDR2 SVGAGI. The CDR3 consists of 13 residues. The CDR3 DNA follows: TGTGCCAGCAGTACTAGCTCCTACAATGAGCAGTTCTTC. Protein product: CASSTSSYNEQFF.

The V and J genes are TRBV3-1 (or the pseudogene TRBV3-2) and TRBJ2-7; 14 nucleotides match TRBD2. The CDR3 has 18 amino acids. The V gene end was trimmed by 4 bases and the J gene end by 2 bases; junction bases not matched to a gene: 10. The germline gives CDR1 LGHDT, CDR2 YNNKEL (reference sequence). Here the CDR3 reads CASSPPGTSGSRTYEQYF. Written as DNA, the CDR3 is TGTGCCAGCAGCCCACCCGGGACTAGCGGGAGTCGAACCTACGAGCAGTACTTC.

The CDR3 DNA reads as TGTGCCAGCAGCTTAGGCGAACAGGGTACCCCTCAAGACACTGAAGCTTTCTTT. Translated: CASSLGEQGTPQDTEAFF. The gene calls are TRBV7-9 and TRBJ1-1; possible D gene TRBD1, 6 bases. The V gene's germline CDR1 is SEHNR and CDR2 FQNEAQ (reference sequence). V was shortened by 1 base and J by 3 bases, with 21 bases between the two germline ends. The CDR3 spans 18 residues.

This clone was detected only a few times. V gene TRBV27 combines with J gene TRBJ1-1, with D perhaps matching TRBD1 (5 bases). V lost 5 bases and J lost 0, with 7 bases in between. Germline V gene sequence: CDR1 MNHEY, CDR2 SMNVEV (reference sequence). The CDR3 extends over 13 amino acids. The CDR3 region has the DNA TGTGCCAGCAGTGTGACAGTGAACACTGAAGCTTTCTTT. Its translation is CASSVTVNTEAFF.

This chain connects TRBV5-1 to TRBJ1-1; D might be TRBD1 (6 bases). Germline loops: CDR1 SGHRS, CDR2 YFSETQ. The CDR3 runs to 16 residues. Between the trimmed V and J ends, which lost 0 bases and 5 bases, there was a span of 17 bases. The CDR3: CASSLGRGETVTEAFF. As DNA, the CDR3 is TGCGCCAGCAGCTTGGGCAGGGGAGAAACGGTTACTGAAGCTTTCTTT.

The chain recombines TRBV7-2 with TRBJ2-7, with a tentative D call TRBD2 (6 bases). CDR1 and CDR2 (germline): SGHTA, FQGNSA. The CDR3 sequence is 14 residues long. V lost 4 bases and J 2 bases, leaving 12 bases between the germline ends. In DNA, the CDR3 is TGTGCCAGCAGCTCAGGGCGGGGTGCCTACGAGCAGTACTTC. Translated: CASSSGRGAYEQYF. Full variable domain (outside the CDR3, taken from reference TRBV7-2 and TRBJ2-7): GAGVSQSPSNKVTEKGKDVELRCDPISGHTALYWYRQSLGQGLEFLIYFQGNSAPDKSGLPSDRFSAERTGGSVSTLTIQRTQQEDSAVYLCASSSGRGAYEQYFGPGTRLTVT.

This clone turned up a few times. V gene TRBV14 combines with J gene TRBJ2-5, with D uncertain. V lost 4 bases and J lost 4, with 16 bases in between. This CDR3 is 15 amino acids long. The V gene's germline CDR1 is SGHDN and CDR2 FVKESK. CDR3 nucleotides: TGTGCCAGCAGCCCCCGACTCCCCTGGGTAGAGACCCAGTACTTC. Its protein product is CASSPRLPWVETQYF. The full variable domain, its missing parts supplied by reference TRBV14 and TRBJ2-5, is EAGVTQFPSHSVIEKGQTVTLRCDPISGHDNLYWYRRVMGKEIKFLLHFVKESKQDESGMPNNRFLAERTGGTYSTLKVQPAELEDSGVYFCASSPRLPWVETQYFGPGTRLLVL.

The rearrangement links TRBV7-9 to TRBJ2-3, with 13 positions matching TRBD2. V gave up 5 bases and J gave up 6 bases; unmatched junction bases: 5. Germline V CDR1 and CDR2: SEHNR, FQNEAQ (reference sequence). The CDR3 runs to 15 residues. CDR3: CASSLGTSGMDTQYF. In DNA, the CDR3 is TGTGCCAGCAGCCTTGGGACTAGCGGGATGGATACGCAGTATTTT.